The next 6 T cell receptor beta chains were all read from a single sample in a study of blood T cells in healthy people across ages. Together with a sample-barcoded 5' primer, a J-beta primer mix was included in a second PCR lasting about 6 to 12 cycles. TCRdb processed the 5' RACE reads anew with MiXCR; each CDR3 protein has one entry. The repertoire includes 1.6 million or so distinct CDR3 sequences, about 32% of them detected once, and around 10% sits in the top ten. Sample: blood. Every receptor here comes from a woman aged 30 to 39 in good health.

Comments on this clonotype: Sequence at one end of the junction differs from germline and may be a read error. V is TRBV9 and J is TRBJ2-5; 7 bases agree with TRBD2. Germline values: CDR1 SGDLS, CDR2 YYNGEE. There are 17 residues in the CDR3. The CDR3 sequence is CASSGASGRVPQEAQYF. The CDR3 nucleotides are TGTGCCAGCAGCGGGGCTAGCGGCCGGGTACCTCAAGAGGCCCAGTACTTC.

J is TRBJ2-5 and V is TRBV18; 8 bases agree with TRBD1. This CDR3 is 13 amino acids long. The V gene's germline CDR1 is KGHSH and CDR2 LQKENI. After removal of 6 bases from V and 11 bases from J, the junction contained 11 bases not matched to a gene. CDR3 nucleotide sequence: TGTGCCAGCTCCCGGACAGGGCTGGGGGAGCAGTACTTC. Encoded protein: CASSRTGLGEQYF.

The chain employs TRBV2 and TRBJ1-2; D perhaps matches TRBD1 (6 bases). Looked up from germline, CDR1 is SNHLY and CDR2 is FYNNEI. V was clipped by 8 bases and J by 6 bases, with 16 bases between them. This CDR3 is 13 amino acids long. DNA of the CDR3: TGTGCCAGCGGGGGCCGGGAGGGGCATGGCTACACCTTC. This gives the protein CASGGREGHGYTF.

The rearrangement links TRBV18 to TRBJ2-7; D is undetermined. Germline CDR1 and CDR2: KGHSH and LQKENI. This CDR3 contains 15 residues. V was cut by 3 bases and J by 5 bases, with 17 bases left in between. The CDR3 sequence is CASSPTGPRKDEQYF. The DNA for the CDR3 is TGTGCCAGCTCACCCACGGGCCCCAGGAAGGACGAGCAGTACTTC.

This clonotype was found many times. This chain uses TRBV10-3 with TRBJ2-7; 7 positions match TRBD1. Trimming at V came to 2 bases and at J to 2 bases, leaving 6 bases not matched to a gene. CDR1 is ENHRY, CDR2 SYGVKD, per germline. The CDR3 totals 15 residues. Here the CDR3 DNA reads TGTGCCATCAGTGAGGTCGAGACAGGGCCCTACGAGCAGTACTTC. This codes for CAISEVETGPYEQYF.

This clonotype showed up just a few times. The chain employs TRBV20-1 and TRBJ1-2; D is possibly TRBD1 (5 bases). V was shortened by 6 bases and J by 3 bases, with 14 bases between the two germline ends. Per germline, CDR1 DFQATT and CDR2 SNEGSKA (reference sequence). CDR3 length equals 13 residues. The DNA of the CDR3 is TGCAGTGCCCCGGGGCAGGGTGACTATGGCTACACCTTC. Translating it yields CSAPGQGDYGYTF.